The rows below give T cell receptor beta chains drawn from one sample of a study of blood T cell repertoires in COVID-19. Method: immunoSEQ multiplex PCR; TCRdb's copy keeps in-frame clones and lacks some. The sample yields 150,000 to 200,000 clones, 80% seen once. The sequencing sample was made of PBMCs or T cells enriched from blood (not recorded which). Source of these receptors: a man in his forties who had recovered from COVID-19. Each CDR3 is given with its conserved first and last residue. A D gene is named only where the DNA matches it firmly. Size values are once, few and many counts, or a class for expanded clones, and some rows have none.

v_gene: TRBV5-8; abundance: .; d_gene: TRBD2; j_gene: TRBJ2-3; CDR3nt: TGTGCCAGCAGCTTATATGGACTAGCGGGCCAAGCGGATACGCAGTATTTT; CDR3aa: CASSLYGLAGQADTQYF
v_gene: TRBV19; abundance: once; d_gene: .; j_gene: TRBJ1-6; CDR3nt: TGTGCCAGTAGTATCCCGGTTGGGCGACAAAATAATTCACCCCTCCACTTT; CDR3aa: CASSIPVGRQNNSPLHF
v_gene: TRBV5-1; abundance: once; d_gene: .; j_gene: TRBJ1-6; CDR3nt: TGCGCCAGCAGCCCCGTGGCGGGGAGTAATTCACCCCTCCACTTT; CDR3aa: CASSPVAGSNSPLHF
v_gene: TRBV5-8; abundance: .; d_gene: .; j_gene: TRBJ1-2; CDR3nt: TGTGCCAGCAGTCGCGGGACCAGCTTTGGAGGCTACACCTTC; CDR3aa: CASSRGTSFGGYTF
v_gene: TRBV19; abundance: .; d_gene: .; j_gene: TRBJ2-2; CDR3nt: TGTGCCAGTAACTTGCCAACCGGGGAGCTGTTTTTT; CDR3aa: CASNLPTGELFF
v_gene: TRBV30; abundance: .; d_gene: TRBD1; j_gene: TRBJ1-2; CDR3nt: TGTGCCTGGAGTGGCCTGGACAGGCCAGAACCGGTCTATGGCTACACCTTC; CDR3aa: CAWSGLDRPEPVYGYTF
v_gene: TRBV19; abundance: few; d_gene: TRBD1; j_gene: TRBJ2-2; CDR3nt: TGTGCCAGTAGTATAGTAACAGGGGTGGGCACCGGGGAGCTGTTTTTT; CDR3aa: CASSIVTGVGTGELFF
v_gene: TRBV27; abundance: once; d_gene: TRBD1; j_gene: TRBJ2-5; CDR3nt: TGTGCCAGCAGTTTATTCGCCAGGGGGTTAAAAGAGACCCAGTACTTC; CDR3aa: CASSLFARGLKETQYF
v_gene: TRBV5-1; abundance: .; d_gene: .; j_gene: TRBJ2-1; CDR3nt: TGCGCCAGCAGCCGTCTCGTCATACTGGGCTACAATGAAGTGCAGTTCTTC; CDR3aa: CASSRLVILGYNEVQFF
v_gene: TRBV15; abundance: .; d_gene: TRBD1; j_gene: TRBJ2-7; CDR3nt: TGTGCCACCAGCAGTCGGCCGGGCCAGGGGGCAACCTACGAGCAGTACTTC; CDR3aa: CATSSRPGQGATYEQYF
v_gene: TRBV4-1; abundance: .; d_gene: .; j_gene: TRBJ1-5; CDR3nt: TGCGCCAGCAGCCGAGTGTCCGGGACGGGGGGTATAAGCAATCAGCCCCAGCATTTT; CDR3aa: CASSRVSGTGGISNQPQHF
v_gene: TRBV5-1; abundance: .; d_gene: .; j_gene: TRBJ2-1; CDR3nt: TGCGCCAGCAGCTCAACATCGAACGCGGGTGAGCAGTTCTTC; CDR3aa: CASSSTSNAGEQFF
v_gene: TRBV4-1; abundance: .; d_gene: TRBD1; j_gene: TRBJ2-1; CDR3nt: TGCGCCAGCAGCCAAGAAAAGGGGGCCAAGTCCTACAATGAGCAGTTCTTC; CDR3aa: CASSQEKGAKSYNEQFF
v_gene: TRBV9; abundance: .; d_gene: TRBD2; j_gene: TRBJ2-2; CDR3nt: TGTGCCAGCAGCGAACTAGCGGGGGGCACCGGGGAGCTGTTTTTT; CDR3aa: CASSELAGGTGELFF
v_gene: TRBV6-5; abundance: .; d_gene: TRBD1; j_gene: TRBJ2-7; CDR3nt: TGTGCCAGCAGTTACCGGGACAGGGCCTACGAGCAGTACTTC; CDR3aa: CASSYRDRAYEQYF
v_gene: TRBV6-6; abundance: .; d_gene: TRBD1; j_gene: TRBJ1-2; CDR3nt: TGTGCCAGCAGTGCGACAGGGGGTTATAACTATGGCTACACCTTC; CDR3aa: CASSATGGYNYGYTF
v_gene: TRBV7-9; abundance: .; d_gene: .; j_gene: TRBJ1-2; CDR3nt: TGTGCCAGCAGCTTAGTAAGGAGTCTGGGGGGATTAGATGGCTACACCTTC; CDR3aa: CASSLVRSLGGLDGYTF
v_gene: TRBV10-1; abundance: .; d_gene: .; j_gene: TRBJ2-3; CDR3nt: TGCGCCAGCAGTGAGACCGCGGGGGCTACTAGCACAGATACGCAGTATTTT; CDR3aa: CASSETAGATSTDTQYF
v_gene: TRBV21-1; abundance: .; d_gene: .; j_gene: TRBJ1-2; CDR3nt: TGTGCCAGACGGACAGGGGGCAACTATGGCTACACCTTC; CDR3aa: CARRTGGNYGYTF
v_gene: TRBV9; abundance: .; d_gene: TRBD1; j_gene: TRBJ2-3; CDR3nt: TGTGCCAGCCGGACAGGGACGGGGTTTGGAGATACGCAGTATTTT; CDR3aa: CASRTGTGFGDTQYF
v_gene: TRBV5-1; abundance: .; d_gene: TRBD2; j_gene: TRBJ2-1; CDR3nt: TGCGCCAGCAGCTTGGGAGTCTCGGCTAGCGGGGGAACTAATGAGCAGTTCTTC; CDR3aa: CASSLGVSASGGTNEQFF
v_gene: TRBV3-1/TRBV3-2; abundance: .; d_gene: .; j_gene: TRBJ1-1; CDR3nt: TGTGCCAGCAGCCAACTAACAGCCAACACTGAAGCTTTCTTT; CDR3aa: CASSQLTANTEAFF
v_gene: TRBV5-1; abundance: .; d_gene: TRBD1; j_gene: TRBJ2-5; CDR3nt: TGCGCCAGCAGCTTCGTAGGGGGCAGAGGAGAGACCCAGTACTTC; CDR3aa: CASSFVGGRGETQYF
v_gene: TRBV5-1; abundance: .; d_gene: TRBD1; j_gene: TRBJ1-1; CDR3nt: TGCGCCAGCAGCGCGCCCCCCGAAATCAGGGGGAGTGAAGCTGAAGCTTTCTTT; CDR3aa: CASSAPPEIRGSEAEAFF
v_gene: TRBV14; abundance: once; d_gene: TRBD1; j_gene: TRBJ1-6; CDR3nt: TGTGCCAGCAGCCAACCAGGGGGCAGTTCACCCCTCCACTTT; CDR3aa: CASSQPGGSSPLHF
v_gene: TRBV10-1; abundance: few; d_gene: TRBD2; j_gene: TRBJ2-2; CDR3nt: TGCGCCAGTCCTCGGGGGGGGCCCCTCGGGGAGCTGTTTTTT; CDR3aa: CASPRGGPLGELFF